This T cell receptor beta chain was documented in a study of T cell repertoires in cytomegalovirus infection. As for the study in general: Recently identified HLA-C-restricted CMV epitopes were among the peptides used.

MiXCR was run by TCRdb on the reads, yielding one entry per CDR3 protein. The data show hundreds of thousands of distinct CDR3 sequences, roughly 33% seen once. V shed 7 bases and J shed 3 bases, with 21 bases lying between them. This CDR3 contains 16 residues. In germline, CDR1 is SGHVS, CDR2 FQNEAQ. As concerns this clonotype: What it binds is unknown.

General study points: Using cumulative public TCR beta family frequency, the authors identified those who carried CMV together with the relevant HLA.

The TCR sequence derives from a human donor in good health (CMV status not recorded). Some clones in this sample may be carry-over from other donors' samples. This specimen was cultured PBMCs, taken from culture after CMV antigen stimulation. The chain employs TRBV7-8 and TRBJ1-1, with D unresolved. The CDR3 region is CASILVFGRDDTEAFF. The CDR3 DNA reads TGTGCCAGCATTTTAGTCTTCGGAAGGGATGACACTGAAGCTTTCTTT.